A single sample gave rise to the 16 T cell receptor beta chains below, sequenced in a study of blood T cell repertoires in COVID-19 (TCRdb year 2020). To prepare the library, the immunoSEQ multiplex PCR assay was applied. What TCRdb holds here is the immuneACCESS table cut down to in-frame rearrangements. Part of the clones is not present; checked against another copy, under half of the missing clones reflect an unresolved V gene, and the others are unexplained. This sample lists roughly 87,000 clones; roughly 76% were detected once. The ten largest clonotypes hold roughly 4.2% of the sample. The sequenced sample consisted of peripheral blood. Receptors were obtained from a woman in her forties or fifties with acute or convalescent COVID-19.

This sequence joins TRBV6-5 and TRBJ1-2; 9 nucleotides match TRBD1. This CDR3 is 13 amino acids long. In germline, CDR1 is MNHEY, CDR2 SVGAGI. The ends lost 2 bases at V and 8 bases at J; junction bases unmatched: 3. In nucleotides, the CDR3 is TGTGCCAGCAGTTACACAGGGGGCGACGGCTACACCTTC. Protein product: CASSYTGGDGYTF.

The count of this clone is one. The chain links TRBV2 to TRBJ2-5, with a possible D match to TRBD2 (6 bases). CDR1 and CDR2 (germline): SNHLY, FYNNEI. Trimming stripped 5 bases from V and 2 bases from J, with 9 bases between. This CDR3 region has 13 residues. This CDR3 is CASSRGRQETQYF. DNA for the CDR3: TGTGCCAGCAGTCGGGGGAGGCAAGAGACCCAGTACTTC.

The J gene is TRBJ1-1, the V gene TRBV4-1; the D gene is possibly TRBD1 (6 bases). Germline V CDR1 and CDR2: MGHRA, YSYEKL. V shed 5 bases and J shed 0 bases, with 10 bases lying between them. The CDR3 contains 14 residues. CDR3 in amino acids: CASSTGQMNTEAFF. In nucleotides, the CDR3 is TGCGCCAGCAGCACCGGACAGATGAACACTGAAGCTTTCTTT.

The V and J genes are TRBV28 and TRBJ1-2; D unclear. V lost 5 bases and J 5 bases, leaving 12 bases between the germline ends. Germline V CDR1 and CDR2: MDHEN, SYDVKM. The CDR3 runs 13 residues. The CDR3 nucleotides are TGTGCCAGCAGTCTCCTGACATCTTATGGCTACACCTTC. This codes for CASSLLTSYGYTF.

Remarks on this clone: The same CDR3 arises from other DNA sequences in this sample as well. V and J are TRBV6-5 and TRBJ2-5, with TRBD1 as a possible D gene (6 bases). Germline V gene data show CDR1 as MNHEY and CDR2 as SVGAGI. This CDR3 is built from 13 residues. V was trimmed by 2 bases and J by 5 bases, leaving 9 bases between them. The CDR3 DNA sequence: TGTGCCAGCAGTTACGGGGGCGCGGAGACCCAGTACTTC. Its translation: CASSYGGAETQYF.

The rearrangement links TRBV12-3 or TRBV12-4 to TRBJ2-5; D not resolved. V was clipped by 6 bases and J by 0 bases, with 8 bases between them. The CDR3 sequence is 13 residues long. CDR3 sequence (DNA): TGTGCCAGCAGCCCCGTTAACCAAGAGACCCAGTACTTC. It specifies CASSPVNQETQYF.

This chain links TRBV18 with TRBJ1-6, with 7 bases identical to TRBD1. The CDR3 extends over 15 amino acids. Germline assignment: CDR1 KGHSH and CDR2 LQKENI. V was pared by 3 bases and J by 5 bases, with 4 bases of the junction left unmatched. The CDR3 nucleotides are TGTGCCAGCTCACCCGGCAGGGGGGATAATTCACCCCTCCACTTT. This gives the protein CASSPGRGDNSPLHF.

J is TRBJ2-7 and V is TRBV3-1 (or the pseudogene TRBV3-2); maybe TRBD1 (6 bases). In germline, CDR1 is LGHDT, CDR2 YNNKEL (reference sequence). V was shortened by 1 base and J by 3 bases, with 19 bases between the two germline ends. This CDR3 comprises 17 residues. The DNA for the CDR3 is TGTGCCAGCAGCCAAGGCATTGAGACAGGTGCCTACTACGAGCAGTACTTC. Protein: CASSQGIETGAYYEQYF.

This clone has only a few counts. The gene calls are TRBV5-1 and TRBJ1-4; 9 bases match TRBD1. The trim removed 0 bases at V and 14 bases at J, leaving 5 bases unmatched. The CDR3 spans 13 residues. Germline V gives CDR1 SGHRS, CDR2 YFSETQ. The CDR3 loop is CASSLAGGQGLFF. For the CDR3, the DNA is TGCGCCAGCAGCTTGGCCGGGGGACAGGGCCTGTTTTTT.

The genes are TRBV14 and TRBJ2-6; D gene unclear. CDR3 length: 19 residues. The V and J ends lost 5 bases and 0 bases respectively, with 20 bases between them. Germline V gene sequence: CDR1 SGHDN, CDR2 FVKESK. This CDR3 is CASSSADNPAISGANVLTF. For the CDR3, the DNA is TGTGCCAGCAGCTCCGCCGACAACCCCGCCATCTCTGGGGCCAACGTCCTGACTTTC.

This rearrangement joins TRBV5-4 to TRBJ1-2, with TRBD1 matching 10 bases. The CDR3 spans 15 residues. After removal of 1 base from V and 8 bases from J, the junction contained 8 bases not matched to a gene. CDR1 and CDR2 (germline): SGHNT, YYREEE (reference sequence). This CDR3 is CASSLYGTGARGYTF. Written as DNA, the CDR3 is TGTGCCAGCAGCTTGTATGGGACAGGGGCACGGGGCTACACCTTC.

The DNA for the CDR3 is TGTGCCAGCAGTTTATTTGGACAGATCGGGGAGCTGTTTTTT. This codes for CASSLFGQIGELFF. The chain has TRBV28 and TRBJ2-2; D may be TRBD1 (6 bases). V lost 1 base and J 7 bases, leaving 10 bases between the germline ends. CDR1 is MDHEN and CDR2 is SYDVKM in the germline V gene. This CDR3 contains 14 residues.

The rearrangement joins TRBV6-2 or TRBV6-3 to TRBJ2-3; D gene ambiguous. Germline CDR1 and CDR2: MNHEY and SVGEGT. CDR3 size: 15 residues. V was pared by 6 bases and J by 2 bases, with 15 bases between. CDR3 protein: CASSPTPGYTDTQYF. In DNA form, the CDR3 reads TGTGCCAGCAGCCCCACGCCAGGCTACACAGATACGCAGTATTTT.

The chain recombines TRBV7-2 with TRBJ1-1; 7 bases fit TRBD1. Per the germline V gene, CDR1 is SGHTA and CDR2 is FQGNSA. V gave up 5 bases and J gave up 7 bases; unmatched junction bases: 10. This CDR3 has 14 amino acids. For the CDR3, the DNA is TGTGCCAGCAGCCCCCGGACAGGAAGTCTTGAAGCTTTCTTT. Its translation: CASSPRTGSLEAFF.

This sequence joins TRBV2 and TRBJ2-5, with D uncertain. The CDR3 runs 10 residues. V lost 8 bases to trimming and J lost 3 bases, with 4 bases between them. Germline lookup yields CDR1 SNHLY and CDR2 FYNNEI. CDR3 region: CASGEETQYF. The CDR3 DNA sequence: TGTGCCAGCGGAGAAGAGACCCAGTACTTC. Full variable domain (outside the CDR3, taken from reference TRBV2 and TRBJ2-5): EPEVTQTPSHQVTQMGQEVILRCVPISNHLYFYWYRQILGQKVEFLVSFYNNEISEKSEIFDDQFSVERPDGSNFTLKIRSTKLEDSAMYFCASGEETQYFGPGTRLLVL.

The chain couples TRBV3-1 (or the pseudogene TRBV3-2) to TRBJ1-3, with TRBD1 as a possible D gene (5 bases). Germline assignment: CDR1 LGHDT and CDR2 YNNKEL (reference sequence). V lost 0 bases and J 0 bases, leaving 12 bases between the germline ends. The CDR3 contains 17 residues. The CDR3 sequence is CASSQDLGGSSGNTIYF. The CDR3 DNA reads as TGTGCCAGCAGCCAAGATTTGGGGGGGAGCTCTGGAAACACCATATATTTT.